Listed below are T cell receptor beta chains from one sample, sequenced in a study of OX40 agonist ivuxolimab in advanced cancers. The table came from immunoSEQ multiplex PCR; TCRdb's copy has only in-frame clones and leaves some out. The profile shows roughly 48,000 clones, around 90% of them singletons. The sample here was CD4+ or CD8+ T cells sorted from blood, taken in a trial of the OX40 agonist ivuxolimab. These receptors originate from an adult with an advanced solid tumor such as melanoma, head and neck, liver or kidney cancer. CDR3s include the opening cysteine and the closing phenylalanine or tryptophan. The order of the fields is D gene, V gene, clone size, CDR3 length, J gene, CDR3 protein, CDR3 DNA. The D gene is left open where the match is weak. Rows may omit the clone size; those that give it use once, few, many or a size class.

D: -
V: TRBV28
size: -
length: 16
J: TRBJ2-1
CDR3: CASSLVAGTSYNEQFF
DNA: TGTGCCAGCAGTTTAGTGGCGGGCACATCCTACAATGAGCAGTTCTTC

D: TRBD2
V: TRBV7-2
size: -
length: 15
J: TRBJ2-7
CDR3: CASSSLAGASYEQYF
DNA: TGTGCCAGCAGCTCATTAGCGGGGGCTTCATACGAGCAGTACTTC

D: -
V: TRBV11-3
size: -
length: 13
J: TRBJ2-7
CDR3: CASSLAGVYEQYF
DNA: TGTGCCAGCAGCTTGGCAGGGGTCTACGAGCAGTACTTC

D: TRBD2
V: TRBV7-2
size: -
length: 16
J: TRBJ2-3
CDR3: CASSLTSGGAGDTQYF
DNA: TGTGCCAGCAGCCTCACTAGCGGGGGGGCAGGAGATACGCAGTATTTT

D: -
V: TRBV7-3
size: once
length: 16
J: TRBJ2-3
CDR3: CASSLGAGFSTDTQYF
DNA: TGTGCCAGCAGCTTAGGGGCGGGGTTTAGCACAGATACGCAGTATTTT

D: TRBD2
V: TRBV7-2
size: -
length: 16
J: TRBJ2-1
CDR3: CASSPIAGGFYNEQFF
DNA: TGTGCCAGCAGCCCTATAGCGGGGGGATTCTACAATGAGCAGTTCTTC

D: -
V: TRBV4-3
size: -
length: 17
J: TRBJ2-1
CDR3: CASSQALGLSSYNEQFF
DNA: TGCGCCAGCAGCCAAGCCCTTGGACTGAGCTCCTACAATGAGCAGTTCTTC

D: -
V: TRBV4-3
size: -
length: 15
J: TRBJ1-2
CDR3: CASSQGVGGNYGYTF
DNA: TGCGCCAGCAGCCAAGGGGTTGGGGGGAACTATGGCTACACCTTC

D: -
V: TRBV28
size: -
length: 15
J: TRBJ1-2
CDR3: CASSLVGVRDYGYTF
DNA: TGTGCCAGCAGTTTAGTAGGAGTTAGGGACTATGGCTACACCTTC

D: -
V: TRBV7-8
size: -
length: 18
J: TRBJ1-2
CDR3: CASSLDVVGQLQRFGYTF
DNA: TGTGCCAGCAGCTTAGATGTCGTTGGGCAGCTTCAACGTTTTGGCTACACCTTC

D: -
V: TRBV27
size: -
length: 14
J: TRBJ2-3
CDR3: CASTQWAGSDTQYF
DNA: TGTGCCAGCACCCAATGGGCCGGCTCAGATACGCAGTATTTT

D: TRBD1
V: TRBV29-1
size: once
length: 18
J: TRBJ2-1
CDR3: CSVYRGSALRGAYNEQFF
DNA: TGCAGCGTCTACAGGGGTTCCGCTCTGAGGGGCGCTTACAATGAGCAGTTCTTC

D: TRBD1
V: TRBV6-6
size: few
length: 12
J: TRBJ1-2
CDR3: CASSNPGQGASF
DNA: TGTGCCAGCTCCAACCCCGGACAGGGGGCTTCATTC

D: -
V: TRBV6-5
size: -
length: 12
J: TRBJ2-7
CDR3: CASMSGPYEQYF
DNA: TGTGCCAGCATGAGTGGACCTTACGAGCAGTACTTC

D: -
V: TRBV4-1
size: once
length: 13
J: TRBJ2-7
CDR3: CASSQEPHYEQYF
DNA: TGCGCCAGCAGCCAAGAGCCCCACTACGAGCAGTACTTC

D: -
V: TRBV2
size: -
length: 14
J: TRBJ2-3
CDR3: CASGDQTTTDTQYF
DNA: TGTGCCAGCGGGGATCAAACAACCACAGATACGCAGTATTTT

D: -
V: TRBV4-3
size: -
length: 14
J: TRBJ2-1
CDR3: CASSQALTAYEQFF
DNA: TGCGCCAGCAGCCAAGCTTTGACCGCGTATGAGCAGTTCTTC

D: -
V: TRBV6-6
size: -
length: 13
J: TRBJ1-1
CDR3: CASSPFMNTEAFF
DNA: TGTGCCAGCAGTCCTTTCATGAACACTGAAGCTTTCTTT

D: -
V: TRBV4-3
size: once
length: 15
J: TRBJ2-3
CDR3: CASSQDPSHIDTQYF
DNA: TGCGCCAGCAGCCAAGATCCATCCCACATAGATACGCAGTATTTT

D: TRBD1
V: TRBV19
size: -
length: 15
J: TRBJ2-1
CDR3: CASTQQGAVPNEQFF
DNA: TGTGCCAGTACACAACAGGGGGCGGTCCCCAATGAGCAGTTCTTC

D: TRBD2
V: TRBV7-2
size: -
length: 14
J: TRBJ2-7
CDR3: CASGTSGGPYEQYF
DNA: TGTGCCAGCGGGACTAGCGGGGGGCCTTACGAGCAGTACTTC

D: TRBD2
V: TRBV7-8
size: -
length: 16
J: TRBJ2-1
CDR3: CASSNRLAMGEDEQFF
DNA: TGTGCCAGCAGCAATCGACTAGCTATGGGGGAAGATGAGCAGTTCTTC

D: -
V: TRBV7-8
size: -
length: 12
J: TRBJ1-2
CDR3: CASSPGDYGYTF
DNA: TGTGCCAGCAGCCCAGGGGACTATGGCTACACCTTC

D: -
V: TRBV9
size: -
length: 14
J: TRBJ1-2
CDR3: CASSVGAEDYGYTF
DNA: TGTGCCAGCAGCGTAGGGGCAGAGGACTATGGCTACACCTTC

D: -
V: TRBV7-9
size: -
length: 19
J: TRBJ2-5
CDR3: CASSLRSPIPRRIQETQYF
DNA: TGTGCCAGCAGCTTAAGATCCCCCATTCCCCGGAGGATCCAAGAGACCCAGTACTTC

D: TRBD2
V: TRBV7-6
size: -
length: 16
J: TRBJ2-3
CDR3: CASSPGLVGGLDTQYF
DNA: TGTGCCAGCAGTCCAGGACTAGTAGGTGGGTTAGATACGCAGTATTTT

D: -
V: TRBV5-8
size: -
length: 16
J: TRBJ1-1
CDR3: CASSPTLTGRPLEAFF
DNA: TGTGCCAGCAGCCCAACATTGACAGGCCGCCCGCTTGAAGCTTTCTTT

D: -
V: TRBV18
size: -
length: 17
J: TRBJ2-3
CDR3: CASSAQDHLRGSDTQYF
DNA: TGTGCCAGCTCAGCACAGGACCACCTTAGGGGATCAGATACGCAGTATTTT

D: TRBD1
V: TRBV7-9
size: -
length: 13
J: TRBJ1-2
CDR3: CASSLGTGDGYTF
DNA: TGTGCCAGCAGCTTAGGGACAGGGGATGGCTACACCTTC

D: -
V: TRBV19
size: -
length: 14
J: TRBJ1-1
CDR3: CASSSTPGVTEAFF
DNA: TGTGCCAGTAGTTCTACCCCCGGGGTCACTGAAGCTTTCTTT

D: -
V: TRBV7-9
size: once
length: 14
J: TRBJ2-5
CDR3: CASSLTEYQETQYF
DNA: TGTGCCAGCAGCTTAACGGAGTACCAAGAGACCCAGTACTTC

D: TRBD2
V: TRBV2
size: -
length: 14
J: TRBJ2-3
CDR3: CASLAAISTDTQYF
DNA: TGTGCCAGCCTAGCGGCGATTAGCACAGATACGCAGTATTTT

D: -
V: TRBV5-1
size: few
length: 13
J: TRBJ2-1
CDR3: CASHQGSYNEQFF
DNA: TGCGCTAGTCATCAGGGGTCCTACAATGAGCAGTTCTTC

D: -
V: TRBV27
size: -
length: 13
J: TRBJ1-2
CDR3: CASSFSGDYGYTF
DNA: TGTGCCAGCAGTTTCTCAGGTGATTATGGCTACACCTTC

D: TRBD1
V: TRBV11-2
size: -
length: 16
J: TRBJ1-4
CDR3: CASSLGGQFAREKLFF
DNA: TGTGCCAGCAGCTTAGGGGGACAGTTTGCGCGGGAAAAACTGTTTTTT

D: -
V: TRBV4-1
size: -
length: 12
J: TRBJ2-1
CDR3: CASSHLGHEQFF
DNA: TGCGCCAGCAGCCACCTCGGACATGAGCAGTTCTTC

D: -
V: TRBV13
size: -
length: 11
J: TRBJ2-2
CDR3: CASGRPGELFF
DNA: TGTGCCAGCGGACGGCCCGGGGAGCTGTTTTTT

D: TRBD1
V: TRBV2
size: -
length: 14
J: TRBJ1-2
CDR3: CARLRTGTNYGYTF
DNA: TGTGCCAGACTTAGGACAGGGACTAACTATGGCTACACCTTC

D: -
V: TRBV6-5
size: -
length: 12
J: TRBJ2-2
CDR3: CASRTQGWELFF
DNA: TGTGCCAGCAGGACTCAGGGATGGGAGCTGTTTTTT

D: TRBD1
V: TRBV5-1
size: -
length: 13
J: TRBJ2-2
CDR3: CASSYRGTGELFF
DNA: TGCGCCAGCAGCTACAGGGGCACCGGGGAGCTGTTTTTT

D: -
V: TRBV7-3
size: -
length: 16
J: TRBJ2-3
CDR3: CASSLNSNGVTDTQYF
DNA: TGTGCCAGCAGCTTAAACTCCAACGGGGTCACAGATACGCAGTATTTT

D: -
V: TRBV5-6
size: -
length: 13
J: TRBJ2-1
CDR3: CASSLAQFNEQFF
DNA: TGTGCCAGCAGCTTGGCACAGTTCAATGAGCAGTTCTTC

D: TRBD1
V: TRBV27
size: -
length: 15
J: TRBJ1-5
CDR3: CASSPGQGLNQPQHF
DNA: TGTGCCAGCAGCCCAGGACAGGGGCTAAATCAGCCCCAGCATTTT

D: -
V: TRBV28
size: -
length: 15
J: TRBJ2-7
CDR3: CASTLQGGEWVEQYF
DNA: TGTGCCAGCACTTTACAGGGAGGGGAGTGGGTCGAGCAGTACTTC

D: -
V: TRBV10-2
size: -
length: 14
J: TRBJ1-2
CDR3: CASSEVTGYYGYTF
DNA: TGCGCCAGCAGTGAGGTGACAGGCTATTATGGCTACACCTTC

D: -
V: TRBV7-7
size: few
length: 13
J: TRBJ2-5
CDR3: CASSQQGQETQYF
DNA: TGTGCTAGCAGCCAACAGGGCCAAGAGACCCAGTACTTC

D: -
V: TRBV6-4
size: few
length: 13
J: TRBJ1-2
CDR3: CASSEALAGGYTF
DNA: TGTGCCAGCAGTGAAGCCCTGGCAGGCGGCTACACCTTC

D: -
V: TRBV6-6
size: -
length: 11
J: TRBJ2-7
CDR3: CASSIGSEQYF
DNA: TGTGCCAGCAGTATTGGGTCCGAGCAGTACTTC

D: TRBD1
V: TRBV28
size: -
length: 18
J: TRBJ2-7
CDR3: CASSLEGQGPTGLYEQYF
DNA: TGTGCCAGCAGTTTAGAGGGACAGGGACCCACCGGACTCTACGAGCAGTACTTC

D: -
V: TRBV28
size: -
length: 15
J: TRBJ2-7
CDR3: CASSSVSDTPYEQYF
DNA: TGTGCCAGCAGTTCTGTGTCCGATACCCCCTACGAGCAGTACTTC